The 5 T cell receptor beta chains reported below all come from one sample, sequenced in a study of cytomegalovirus exposure and HLA in healthy donors. PCR involved 60 Vbeta and 13 Jbeta primers. The table came from immunoSEQ multiplex PCR; TCRdb's copy has only in-frame clones and leaves some out. The table includes under 250,000 clones, 82% detected once. The sample was PBMCs. These receptor sequences come from a man between 35 and 55 years old in good health and CMV-seropositive.

CDR3 loop: CASSLPGQMYNSPLHF. CDR3 bases: TGTGCCAGCAGTTTGCCGGGACAGATGTATAATTCACCCCTCCACTTT. The chain links TRBV6-5 to TRBJ1-6; TRBD1 agrees at 7 bases. This CDR3 has 16 amino acids. V trimming: 4 bases; J trimming: 4 bases; junction bases outside the gene matches: 7. CDR1 and CDR2 (germline): MNHEY, SVGAGI.

V and J are TRBV25-1 and TRBJ2-7; D is undetermined. The length of the CDR3 is 11 residues. Germline lookup yields CDR1 MGHDK and CDR2 SYGVNS. Trimming cost V 3 bases and J 2 bases, with 2 bases left between them. The CDR3 is CASSDTYEQYF. Written as DNA, the CDR3 is TGTGCCAGCAGTGATACCTACGAGCAGTACTTC.

The rearrangement uses TRBV5-3 and TRBJ1-1; D is perhaps TRBD1 (5 bases). TRBV5-3 belongs to the ORF category, with a function that is uncertain. V shed 1 base and J shed 3 bases, with 16 bases lying between them. There are 16 residues in the CDR3. This chain's CDR3 is CARSLYGGVLDTEAFF. The CDR3 DNA is TGTGCCAGAAGCTTGTATGGGGGGGTACTCGACACTGAAGCTTTCTTT.

The chain joins TRBV27 to TRBJ2-7; D remains unclear. Germline V gives CDR1 MNHEY, CDR2 SMNVEV (reference sequence). The CDR3 consists of 13 residues. The V end was cut by 4 bases, the J end by 2 bases, with 9 bases between. For the CDR3, the DNA is TGTGCCAGCAGTTCTACAGAAACCTACGAGCAGTACTTC. This encodes CASSSTETYEQYF.

This chain joins TRBV5-1 and TRBJ2-3; the match to TRBD1 covers 9 bases. After removal of 1 base from V and 0 bases from J, the junction contained 3 bases not matched to a gene. In germline, CDR1 is SGHRS, CDR2 YFSETQ. The CDR3 has 16 amino acids. The CDR3 bases are TGCGCCAGCAGCTTGCGGGGACAGGGAAGCACAGATACGCAGTATTTT. It yields the protein CASSLRGQGSTDTQYF.